This T cell receptor (beta chain) came from a study of OX40 agonist ivuxolimab in advanced cancers. The CDR3 has 12 amino acids. Per germline, CDR1 MRHNA and CDR2 SNTAGT. V dropped 0 bases and J dropped 7 bases, with 6 bases sitting between them. Sequenced by immunoSEQ multiplex PCR; TCRdb stores in-frame clones only, minus some. The sample has 60,000 to 85,000 clones; roughly 90% are singletons. Sequences were derived from CD4+ or CD8+ T cells sorted from blood, sampled in a trial of the OX40 agonist ivuxolimab. The chain uses TRBV6-4 and TRBJ1-1; D possibly corresponds to TRBD1 (5 bases). This clonotype originated in an adult with an advanced solid tumor such as melanoma, head and neck, liver or kidney cancer. The CDR3 loop is CASSDSGGEAFF. The CDR3 nucleotides are TGTGCCAGCAGTGACTCCGGGGGTGAAGCTTTCTTT.